The source of this TCR beta chain is a study of Ad26.COV2.S vaccination and SARS-CoV-2 variants. Study as a whole: The study gave Ad26.COV2.S intramuscularly, once or twice 56 days apart. Study-wide results and limits: The study found higher spike-specific TCR breadth in vaccine than placebo recipients.

Sequencing was performed with immunoSEQ multiplex PCR; in TCRdb, only in-frame clones are kept and a portion is missing. The sample shows about 440,000 clones, less than 95% of them seen only once. Treatment: over 15 received Ad26.COV2.S at low or high dose, single or two shots; a few received placebo; per-sample allocation not given. Collection of samples fell on day 63 after the first vaccine or placebo injection. Concerning this clone itself: Its antigen is currently unknown. The sample contains more than one DNA sequence encoding this CDR3.

The germline V and J ends were trimmed by 3 bases and 1 base, with 6 bases remaining between them. CDR1 MNHEY and CDR2 SVGEGT come from the germline V gene. The CDR3 is 13 residues long. The chain carries TRBV6-2 or TRBV6-3 and TRBJ1-1; D is ambiguous. The receptor's source is a person between 18 and 60 years old who received the Ad26.COV2.S COVID-19 vaccine or a placebo. This material consisted of peripheral blood, taken in a trial of Ad26.COV2.S vaccine versus placebo. The CDR3 loop is CASSYGPNTEAFF. In nucleotides, the CDR3 is TGTGCCAGCAGTTATGGGCCGAACACTGAAGCTTTCTTT.